Listed here are 2 T cell receptor beta chains from one sample, sequenced in a study of blood T cells in healthy people across ages. A second about 7 to 12 cycle PCR used barcoded and J-beta primers. MiXCR, run by TCRdb on the 5' RACE reads, gives a single entry per CDR3 protein. The data contain 1.6 million or so distinct CDR3 sequences, around 36% of them singletons. The sequenced material came from blood. Receptors originate from a woman in her thirties in good health.

The V call is TRBV20-1, the J call TRBJ2-7; the match to TRBD1 covers 12 bases. CDR3 size: 15 residues. CDR1 is DFQATT, CDR2 SNEGSKA, per germline (reference sequence). As DNA, the CDR3 is TGCTCCCCAAGAGGGACAGGGGGCCTCTCCTACGAGCAGTACTTC. The encoded protein is CSPRGTGGLSYEQYF.

This clonotype occurred a few times. The chain couples TRBV5-1 to TRBJ1-5; 11 bases map to TRBD1. The junction had 5 bases not matched to a gene; V was cut back by 3 bases and J by 3 bases. Germline CDR1 SGHRS, CDR2 YFSETQ. The CDR3 has 16 amino acids. The CDR3 sequence is CASSWGDRGTNQPQHF. The CDR3 coding sequence is TGCGCCAGCAGCTGGGGGGACAGGGGGACCAATCAGCCCCAGCATTTT.